The T cell receptor beta chain under discussion was sequenced for a study of blood T cells in healthy people across ages. With a J-beta primer mix and a sample-barcoded 5' primer, a second PCR ran about 6 to 11 cycles. In TCRdb, the 5' RACE reads were re-called with MiXCR into one record per CDR3 protein. The table shows 780,000 or so distinct CDR3 sequences, with more than 55% occurring only once. From germline, CDR1 is MNHNY and CDR2 SVGAGI (reference sequence). The CDR3 is 14 amino acids. The sample consisted of blood. The V gene is TRBV6-6, the J gene TRBJ2-5; D is possibly TRBD2 (5 bases). The DNA matches TRBJ2-4 better at its end, which makes the J call doubtful. This clonotype originated in a man aged 35 to 55 in good health. The CDR3: CASRDGERKYIQYF. DNA of the CDR3: TGTGCCAGCAGGGACGGGGAAAGAAAATACATTCAGTACTTC.